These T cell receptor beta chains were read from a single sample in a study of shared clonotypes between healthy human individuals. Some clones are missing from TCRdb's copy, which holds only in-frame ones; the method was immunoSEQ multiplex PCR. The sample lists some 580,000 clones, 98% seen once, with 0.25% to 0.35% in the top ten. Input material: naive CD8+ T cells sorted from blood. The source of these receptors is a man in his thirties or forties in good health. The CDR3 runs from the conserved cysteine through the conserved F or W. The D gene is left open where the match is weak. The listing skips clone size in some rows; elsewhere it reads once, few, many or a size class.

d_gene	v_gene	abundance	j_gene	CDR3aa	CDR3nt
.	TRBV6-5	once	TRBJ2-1	CASSSLGQTEQFF	TGTGCCAGCAGTTCCCTAGGACAAACAGAGCAGTTCTTC
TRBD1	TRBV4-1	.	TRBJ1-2	CASSRIVAGGGNYGYTF	TGCGCCAGCAGTCGAATTGTGGCAGGGGGAGGGAACTATGGCTACACCTTC
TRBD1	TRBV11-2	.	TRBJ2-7	CASSTTPGQGFHEQYF	TGTGCCAGCAGCACTACCCCGGGACAGGGTTTCCACGAGCAGTACTTC
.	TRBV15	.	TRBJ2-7	CATSRDSYEQYF	TGTGCCACCAGCAGAGATTCCTACGAGCAGTACTTC
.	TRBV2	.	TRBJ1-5	CASSVWGHQPQHF	TGTGCCAGCAGTGTTTGGGGACATCAGCCCCAGCATTTT
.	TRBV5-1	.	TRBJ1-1	CASSTRDNEDTEAFF	TGCGCCAGCAGCACCCGGGACAATGAGGACACTGAAGCTTTCTTT
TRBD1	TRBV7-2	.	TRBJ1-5	CASSLGKTGINQPQHF	TGTGCCAGCAGCTTAGGAAAGACAGGGATCAATCAGCCCCAGCATTTT
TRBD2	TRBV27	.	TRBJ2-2	CASRPAGGGGELFF	TGTGCCAGCAGGCCAGCGGGAGGAGGCGGGGAGCTGTTTTTT
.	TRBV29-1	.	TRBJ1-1	CSVVSGENTEAFF	TGCAGCGTTGTATCAGGCGAGAACACTGAAGCTTTCTTT
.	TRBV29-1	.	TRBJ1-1	CSVNGVMNTEAFF	TGCAGCGTTAATGGGGTAATGAACACTGAAGCTTTCTTT
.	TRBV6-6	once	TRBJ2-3	CASTGLWGTDTQYF	TGTGCCAGCACGGGGCTGTGGGGTACAGATACGCAGTATTTT
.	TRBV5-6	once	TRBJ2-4	CASSLRFEQGFSKNIQYF	TGTGCCAGCAGCTTGCGGTTTGAACAGGGATTTTCCAAAAACATTCAGTACTTC
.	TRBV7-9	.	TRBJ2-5	CASSPGPLETQYF	TGTGCCAGCAGCCCTGGGCCCTTAGAGACCCAGTACTTC
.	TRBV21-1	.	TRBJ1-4	CASSNRDRAVREKLFF	TGTGCCAGCAGCAACCGGGACAGGGCCGTCAGGGAAAAACTGTTTTTT